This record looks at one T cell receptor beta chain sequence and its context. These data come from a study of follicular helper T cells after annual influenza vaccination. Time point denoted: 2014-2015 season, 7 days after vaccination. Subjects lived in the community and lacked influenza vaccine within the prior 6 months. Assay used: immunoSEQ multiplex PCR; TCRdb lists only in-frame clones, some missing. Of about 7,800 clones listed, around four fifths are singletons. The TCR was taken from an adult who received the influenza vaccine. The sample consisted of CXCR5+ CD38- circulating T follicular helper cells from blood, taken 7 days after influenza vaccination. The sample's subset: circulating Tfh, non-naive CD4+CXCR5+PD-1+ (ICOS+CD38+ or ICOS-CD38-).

The CDR3 sequence is CASSPGTDTQYF. In DNA, the CDR3 is TGTGCCAGCAGCCCCGGGACAGATACGCAGTATTTT. The chain joins TRBV14 to TRBJ2-3; D not certain. The length of the CDR3 is 12 residues. V lost 4 bases, J lost 3 bases, and 5 bases lay in between. Per the germline V gene, CDR1 is SGHDN and CDR2 is FVKESK.